A single sample gave rise to the 28 T cell receptor beta chains below, sequenced in a study of cytomegalovirus exposure and HLA in healthy donors. The primer mix had 60 Vbeta and 13 Jbeta primers. Sequenced by immunoSEQ multiplex PCR; TCRdb stores in-frame clones only, minus some. This sample has some 200,000 clones, with roughly 70% found just once. Input material: PBMCs. The source is a man aged 35-49 years in good health and CMV-seropositive.

The chain recombines TRBV4-1 with TRBJ2-7, with 10 bases aligning to TRBD1. CDR1 and CDR2 (germline): MGHRA, YSYEKL. V gave up 0 bases and J gave up 3 bases; unmatched junction bases: 2. The CDR3 has 15 amino acids. In DNA form, the CDR3 reads TGCGCCAGCAGCCAAGAAGGGACAGGGGTCTACGAGCAGTACTTC. As protein: CASSQEGTGVYEQYF.

The V gene is TRBV6-1, the J gene TRBJ1-2; unclear D gene. This CDR3 is built from 14 residues. Looked up from germline, CDR1 is MNHNS and CDR2 is SASEGT. V shed 3 bases and J shed 3 bases, with 11 bases lying between them. Here the CDR3 reads CASSEGLGYYGYTF. The CDR3 coding sequence is TGTGCCAGCAGTGAGGGCCTCGGATACTATGGCTACACCTTC.

The chain couples TRBV6-5 to TRBJ1-5; the D is unclear. V was pared by 4 bases and J by 4 bases, with 17 bases between. This CDR3 region has 16 residues. From germline, CDR1 is MNHEY and CDR2 SVGAGI. CDR3: CASSLWEASTNQPQHF. CDR3 sequence (DNA): TGTGCCAGCAGTTTGTGGGAGGCCTCTACGAATCAGCCCCAGCATTTT.

This clone was seen a handful of times. The chain combines TRBV4-3 with TRBJ1-2, with 8 bases aligning to TRBD1. The CDR3 spans 14 residues. J gave up 4 bases and V 3 bases, and 4 bases lay outside the gene matches. Germline values: CDR1 LGHNA, CDR2 YSLEER. The CDR3 spells CASSQDRAPYGYTF. Written as DNA, the CDR3 is TGCGCCAGCAGCCAGGACAGGGCCCCCTATGGCTACACCTTC.

The chain carries TRBV4-2 and TRBJ1-5; D gene uncertain. V lost 4 bases, J lost 1 base, and 11 bases lay in between. Germline V gives CDR1 LGHNA, CDR2 YNFKEQ. The CDR3 has 15 amino acids. The CDR3 loop reads CASSRTKGSNQPQHF. The CDR3 nucleotides are TGTGCCAGCAGCCGGACTAAGGGAAGCAATCAGCCCCAGCATTTT.

In this sample, this clone turned up a few times. The V and J genes are TRBV5-1 and TRBJ2-2; D gene ambiguous. Germline CDR1 and CDR2: SGHRS and YFSETQ. Trimming stripped 0 bases from V and 0 bases from J, with 6 bases between. The CDR3 has 15 residues. CDR3 residues: CASSLGPANTGELFF. The CDR3 DNA is TGCGCCAGCAGCTTGGGCCCGGCGAACACCGGGGAGCTGTTTTTT.

The rearrangement uses TRBV7-2 and TRBJ2-7; D gene uncertain. The CDR3 covers 12 residues. Germline CDR1 reads SGHTA; CDR2 reads FQGNSA. The V end lost 4 bases, the J end lost 7 bases, and 11 bases lay between the germline ends. The CDR3: CASSSLTKEQYF. CDR3 nucleotide sequence: TGTGCCAGCAGCTCCCTAACCAAAGAGCAGTACTTC.

This chain joins TRBV5-1 and TRBJ2-3; TRBD1 agrees at 8 bases. This CDR3 is built from 14 residues. The V gene's germline CDR1 is SGHRS and CDR2 YFSETQ. The V gene end was trimmed by 5 bases and the J gene end by 3 bases; junction bases not matched to a gene: 5. The CDR3 sequence is CASRDRASTDTQYF. CDR3 DNA sequence: TGCGCCAGCAGGGACAGGGCCTCAACAGATACGCAGTATTTT.

This clone was picked up a small number of times. The rearrangement joins TRBV11-2 to TRBJ2-7; D ambiguous. V was shortened by 1 base and J by 3 bases, with 10 bases between the two germline ends. The CDR3 runs to 14 residues. In germline, CDR1 is SGHAT, CDR2 FQNNGV. The CDR3 sequence is CASSLVSPLYEQYF. In DNA, the CDR3 is TGTGCCAGCAGCTTAGTTTCTCCCCTCTACGAGCAGTACTTC.

The CDR3 DNA sequence: TGTGCCAGCAGCCTACAGCTTCTGGACGAGCAGTACTTC. Its translation: CASSLQLLDEQYF. This chain links TRBV14 with TRBJ2-7; no clear D gene. This CDR3 is 13 amino acids long. Trimming pared 4 bases from V and 5 bases from J, leaving 12 bases between. CDR1 SGHDN and CDR2 FVKESK come from the germline V gene.

The chain couples TRBV28 to TRBJ2-5; D uncertain. The germline V gene has CDR1 MDHEN and CDR2 SYDVKM. V shed 2 bases and J shed 4 bases, with 14 bases lying between them. The CDR3 is 15 amino acids. CDR3: CASSLAFLGRETQYF. CDR3 DNA: TGTGCCAGCAGTTTAGCGTTCCTAGGCCGAGAGACCCAGTACTTC.

CDR3 in DNA: TGTGCCAGTAGTCCGAGGACACCCCCGACCGGGGAGCTGTTTTTT. Translation: CASSPRTPPTGELFF. V gene TRBV19 combines with J gene TRBJ2-2; a weak D match, TRBD1 (5 bases). V lost 5 bases and J 5 bases, leaving 15 bases between the germline ends. This CDR3 spans 15 amino acids. Germline-derived CDR1 and CDR2 are LNHDA and SQIVND (reference sequence). Together with reference TRBV19 and TRBJ2-2, the CDR3 gives the full variable domain: DGGITQSPKYLFRKEGQNVTLSCEQNLNHDAMYWYRQDPGQGLRLIYYSQIVNDFQKGDIAEGYSVSREKKESFPLTVTSAQKNPTAFYLCASSPRTPPTGELFFGEGSRLTVL.

This chain joins TRBV7-7 and TRBJ2-2; 8 bases fit TRBD1. The CDR3 sequence is 15 residues long. Germline V gene lookup returns CDR1 SSHAT and CDR2 FNYEAQ (reference sequence). V was clipped by 5 bases and J by 5 bases; unmatched bases: 7. CDR3 amino acids: CASSEGQGGTGELFF. The CDR3 nucleotides read TGTGCCAGCAGCGAAGGACAGGGCGGAACCGGGGAGCTGTTTTTT.

The chain carries TRBV11-3 and TRBJ2-5; 7 bases line up with TRBD1. The J call may be mistaken, given a closer DNA end match to TRBJ2-7. CDR1 SGHNT and CDR2 YENEEA come from the germline V gene. This CDR3 has 15 residues. The CDR3 sequence: CASSLMGTEEYEQYF. Written as DNA, the CDR3 is TGTGCCAGCAGCTTAATGGGGACAGAGGAGTACGAGCAGTACTTC.

This clone was picked up a small number of times. This CDR3 is CASGTSGGINQPQHF. In DNA form, the CDR3 reads TGTGCTAGTGGTACCTCCGGGGGGATCAATCAGCCCCAGCATTTT. The chain carries TRBV12-5 and TRBJ1-5, with a tentative D call TRBD1 (5 bases). V lost 5 bases to trimming and J lost 3 bases, with 14 bases between them. CDR1 is LGHNT, CDR2 FRNRAP, per germline. The CDR3 has 15 amino acids.

The chain links TRBV5-6 to TRBJ1-2; no reliable D call. This CDR3 has 12 residues. V lost 0 bases to trimming and J lost 4 bases, with 4 bases between them. Germline values: CDR1 SGHDT, CDR2 YYEEEE. The CDR3 bases are TGTGCCAGCAGCTTGGAGAGCTATGGCTACACCTTC. Protein: CASSLESYGYTF. The whole variable domain, filled in from reference TRBV5-6 and TRBJ1-2, reads DAGVTQSPTHLIKTRGQQVTLRCSPKSGHDTVSWYQQALGQGPQFIFQYYEEEERQRGNFPDRFSGHQFPNYSSELNVNALLLGDSALYLCASSLESYGYTFGSGTRLTVV.

This clone showed up just a few times. A much larger clonotype is one base distant, so this may be a read error. CDR3 nucleotides: TGCGCCAGCAGCTTTCGGGGCACAGATACGCAGTATTTT. Translated: CASSFRGTDTQYF. This chain links TRBV5-1 with TRBJ2-3; D unclear. This CDR3 is 13 amino acids long. V gave up 2 bases and J gave up 1 base, with 5 bases separating them. Germline CDR1 and CDR2: SGHRS and YFSETQ.

DNA of the CDR3: TGCGCCAGCAGCCAAGTTCCGCGGGAGCAGTTCTTC. As protein: CASSQVPREQFF. This chain uses TRBV4-1 with TRBJ2-1; unclear D gene. The CDR3 length is 12 residues. The germline V and J ends were trimmed by 1 base and 10 bases, with 8 bases remaining between them. From germline, CDR1 is MGHRA and CDR2 YSYEKL.

Written as DNA, the CDR3 is TGTGCCAGCAGCTGGGGGGACCAGCGCCTGGTTGGGGGCTACACCTTC. Its translation is CASSWGDQRLVGGYTF. The chain joins TRBV5-6 to TRBJ1-2, with a weak D call TRBD1 (5 bases). V lost 3 bases to trimming and J lost 8 bases, with 23 bases between them. CDR3 size: 16 residues. Germline V gives CDR1 SGHDT, CDR2 YYEEEE.

The chain joins TRBV6-5 to TRBJ2-2, with 8 bases that match TRBD1. Germline CDR1 MNHEY, CDR2 SVGAGI. The CDR3 covers 15 residues. The V and J ends lost 6 bases and 4 bases, in that order; junction bases with no gene match: 7. This CDR3 is CASSQTGAGTGELFF. Here the CDR3 DNA reads TGTGCCAGCAGCCAGACAGGGGCGGGCACCGGGGAGCTGTTTTTT.

This clone came up a few times. The rearrangement joins TRBV10-3 to TRBJ2-5, with TRBD1 matching 8 bases. J gave up 1 base and V 3 bases, and 7 bases lay outside the gene matches. Per germline, CDR1 ENHRY and CDR2 SYGVKD. The CDR3 is 16 residues long. The chain's CDR3 is CAISDPGQEIQETQYF. CDR3 bases: TGTGCCATCAGTGACCCGGGACAGGAAATCCAAGAGACCCAGTACTTC.

A note on this clone: Since the CDR3 does not end with the conserved phenylalanine or tryptophan, this likely comes from a read error. This chain uses TRBV2 with TRBJ1-5; D is possibly TRBD1 (6 bases). CDR3 length: 13 amino acids. The germline V gene has CDR1 SNHLY and CDR2 FYNNEI. Trimming pared 7 bases from V and 4 bases from J, leaving 11 bases between. The CDR3 loop is CASTPDRNQPQHS. As DNA, the CDR3 is TGTGCCAGCACTCCCGACAGGAATCAGCCCCAGCATTCT.

The chain carries TRBV21-1 and TRBJ1-5. TRBV21-1 is assigned pseudogene status. The CDR3 has 12 residues. As DNA, the CDR3 is TGTGCCAGCAGCAAAGTAATTCAGCCCCAGCATTTT. Translated, it gives CASSKVIQPQHF.

The chain couples TRBV11-2 to TRBJ2-7; 7 positions agree with TRBD2. CDR1 and CDR2 from the germline V gene are SGHAT and FQNNGV. This CDR3 spans 15 amino acids. V dropped 3 bases and J dropped 3; count of bases not matched to a gene: 8. CDR3 DNA: TGTGCCAGCAGCTTGGGGGGAGGGTTAGGCTACGAGCAGTACTTC. Amino acids: CASSLGGGLGYEQYF.

The chain is built from TRBV7-9 and TRBJ2-7; the match to TRBD1 covers 7 bases. The germline gives CDR1 SEHNR, CDR2 FQNEAQ (reference sequence). The CDR3 length is 14 residues. The trim removed 5 bases at V and 2 bases at J, leaving 6 bases unmatched. The CDR3 DNA reads TGTGCCAGCAGCCCGGTTACAGGGGCCTACGAGCAGTACTTC. This gives the protein CASSPVTGAYEQYF.

V is TRBV10-2 and J is TRBJ1-2; 7 positions match TRBD1. Germline V CDR1 and CDR2: WSHSY, SAAADI. Germline trimming cut 6 bases from V and 0 bases from J; bases unmatched to any gene: 4. This CDR3 contains 14 residues. CDR3 amino acids: CASRQGTSNYGYTF. For the CDR3, the DNA is TGCGCCAGCAGACAGGGGACCTCTAACTATGGCTACACCTTC.

The chain combines TRBV11-2 with TRBJ2-7; D perhaps matches TRBD1 (7 bases). The CDR3 has 14 residues. V was cut by 4 bases and J by 4 bases, with 14 bases left in between. Germline lookup yields CDR1 SGHAT and CDR2 FQNNGV. This CDR3 reads CASSWGDSLYEQYF. DNA of the CDR3: TGTGCCAGCAGCTGGGGGGACAGTCTTTACGAGCAGTACTTC.

The gene calls are TRBV29-1 and TRBJ2-7, with D maybe TRBD1 (5 bases). Germline V CDR1 and CDR2: SQVTM, ANQGSEA. V lost 0 bases and J lost 3, with 6 bases in between. The CDR3 has 12 amino acids. The CDR3: CSVEETDYEQYF. DNA of the CDR3: TGCAGCGTTGAAGAGACAGACTACGAGCAGTACTTC.